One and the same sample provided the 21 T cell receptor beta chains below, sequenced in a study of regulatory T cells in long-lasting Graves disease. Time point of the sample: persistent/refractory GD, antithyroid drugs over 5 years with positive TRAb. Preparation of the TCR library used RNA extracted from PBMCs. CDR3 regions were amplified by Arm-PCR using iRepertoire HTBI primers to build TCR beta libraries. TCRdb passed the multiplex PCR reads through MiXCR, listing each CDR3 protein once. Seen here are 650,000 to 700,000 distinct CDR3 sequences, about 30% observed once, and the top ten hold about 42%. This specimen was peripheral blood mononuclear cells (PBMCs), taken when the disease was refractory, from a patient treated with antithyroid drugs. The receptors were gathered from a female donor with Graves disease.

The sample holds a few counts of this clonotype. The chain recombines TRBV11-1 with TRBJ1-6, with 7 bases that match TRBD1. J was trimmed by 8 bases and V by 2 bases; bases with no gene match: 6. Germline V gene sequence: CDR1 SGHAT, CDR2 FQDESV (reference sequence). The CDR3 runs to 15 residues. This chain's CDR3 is CASSLPGQPYSPLHF. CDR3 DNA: TGTGCCAGCAGCTTACCGGGACAGCCTTATTCACCCCTCCACTTT.

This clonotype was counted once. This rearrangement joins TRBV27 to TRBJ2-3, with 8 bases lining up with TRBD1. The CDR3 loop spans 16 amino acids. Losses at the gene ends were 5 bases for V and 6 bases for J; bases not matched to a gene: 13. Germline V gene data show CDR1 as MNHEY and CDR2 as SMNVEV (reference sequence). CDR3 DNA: TGTGCCAGCAGTGGACTCGGGACAGGTGGGCTGGATACGCAGTATTTT. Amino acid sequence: CASSGLGTGGLDTQYF.

CDR3 region: CASSLDRRVGVYEQYF. The CDR3 DNA follows: TGTGCCAGCAGCTTAGATCGCAGGGTAGGGGTCTACGAGCAGTACTTC. The rearrangement links TRBV11-2 to TRBJ2-7; TRBD1 might be the D (5 bases). The germline CDR1 and CDR2 sequences are SGHAT and FQNNGV. V lost 0 bases and J lost 3, with 15 bases in between. There are 16 residues in the CDR3.

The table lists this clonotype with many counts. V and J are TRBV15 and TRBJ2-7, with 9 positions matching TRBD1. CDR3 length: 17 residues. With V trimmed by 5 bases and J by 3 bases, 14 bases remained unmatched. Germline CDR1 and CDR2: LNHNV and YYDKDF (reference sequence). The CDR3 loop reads CATSGHQGQGSGYEQYF. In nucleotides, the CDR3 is TGTGCCACCAGCGGACATCAGGGACAGGGATCTGGCTACGAGCAGTACTTC.

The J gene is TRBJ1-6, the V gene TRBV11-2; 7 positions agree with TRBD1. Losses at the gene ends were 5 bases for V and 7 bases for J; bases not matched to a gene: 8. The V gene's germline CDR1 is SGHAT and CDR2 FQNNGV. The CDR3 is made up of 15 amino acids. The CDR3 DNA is TGTGCCAGCAGCCCCAGGGGGGCAGACAATTCACCCCTCCACTTT. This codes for CASSPRGADNSPLHF.

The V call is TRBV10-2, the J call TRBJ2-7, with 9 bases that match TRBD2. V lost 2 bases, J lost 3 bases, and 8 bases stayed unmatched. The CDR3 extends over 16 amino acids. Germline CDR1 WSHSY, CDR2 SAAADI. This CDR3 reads CASSEAPSGMNYEQYF. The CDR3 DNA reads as TGCGCCAGCAGTGAGGCTCCTAGCGGGATGAACTACGAGCAGTACTTC.

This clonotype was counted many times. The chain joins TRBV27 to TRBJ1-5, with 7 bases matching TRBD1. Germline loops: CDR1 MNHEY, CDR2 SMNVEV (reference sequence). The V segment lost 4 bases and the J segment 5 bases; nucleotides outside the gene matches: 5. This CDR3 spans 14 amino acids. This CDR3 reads CASSSSGTDQPQHF. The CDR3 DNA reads TGTGCCAGCAGTTCTTCCGGGACAGATCAGCCCCAGCATTTT.

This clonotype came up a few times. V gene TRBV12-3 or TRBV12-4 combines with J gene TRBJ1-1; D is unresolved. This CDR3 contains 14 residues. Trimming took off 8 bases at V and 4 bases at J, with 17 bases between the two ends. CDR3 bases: TGTGCCAGCCGTGAGGGAGGAGGGTTCACTGAAGCTTTCTTT. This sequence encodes CASREGGGFTEAFF.

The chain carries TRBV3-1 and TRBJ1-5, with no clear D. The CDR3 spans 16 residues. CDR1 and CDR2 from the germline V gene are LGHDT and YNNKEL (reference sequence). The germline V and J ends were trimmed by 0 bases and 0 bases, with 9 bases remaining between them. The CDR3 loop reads CASSQEGGGSNQPQHF. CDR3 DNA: TGTGCCAGCAGCCAAGAAGGAGGCGGTAGCAATCAGCCCCAGCATTTT. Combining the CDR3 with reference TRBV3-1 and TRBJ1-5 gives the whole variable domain DTAVSQTPKYLVTQMGNDKSIKCEQNLGHDTMYWYKQDSKKFLKIMFSYNNKELIINETVPNRFSPKSPDKAHLNLHINSLELGDSAVYFCASSQEGGGSNQPQHFGDGTRLSIL.

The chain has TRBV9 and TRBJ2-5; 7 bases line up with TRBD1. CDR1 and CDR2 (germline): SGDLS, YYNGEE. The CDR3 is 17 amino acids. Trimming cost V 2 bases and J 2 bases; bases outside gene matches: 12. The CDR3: CASSVHGRTGVQETQYF. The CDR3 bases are TGTGCCAGCAGCGTCCATGGCAGGACAGGAGTTCAAGAGACCCAGTACTTC.

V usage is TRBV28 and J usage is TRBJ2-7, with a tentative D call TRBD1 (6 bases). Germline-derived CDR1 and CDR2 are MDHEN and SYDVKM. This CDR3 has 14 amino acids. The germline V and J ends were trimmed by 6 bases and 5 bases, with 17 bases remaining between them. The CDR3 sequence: CASSPGTLSHEQYF. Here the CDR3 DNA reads TGTGCCAGCAGCCCCGGGACATTATCCCACGAGCAGTACTTC.

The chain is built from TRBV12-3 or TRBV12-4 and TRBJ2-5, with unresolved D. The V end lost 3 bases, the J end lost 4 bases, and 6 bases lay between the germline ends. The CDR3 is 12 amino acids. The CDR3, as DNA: TGTGCCAGCAGTTTTAACGGAGAGACCCAGTACTTC. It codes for CASSFNGETQYF.

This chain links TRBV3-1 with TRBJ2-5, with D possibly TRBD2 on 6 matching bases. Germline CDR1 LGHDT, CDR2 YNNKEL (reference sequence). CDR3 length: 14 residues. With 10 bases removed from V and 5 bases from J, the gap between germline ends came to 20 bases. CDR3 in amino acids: CAIRSSGGAETQYF. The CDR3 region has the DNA TGTGCCATCCGCTCCAGCGGAGGGGCTGAGACCCAGTACTTC.

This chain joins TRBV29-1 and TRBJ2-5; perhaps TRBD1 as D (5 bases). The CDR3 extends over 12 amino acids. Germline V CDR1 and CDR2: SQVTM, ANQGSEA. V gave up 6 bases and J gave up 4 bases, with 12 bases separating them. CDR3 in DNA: TGCAGCGTAGGACAATTACGAGAGACCCAGTACTTC. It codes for CSVGQLRETQYF.

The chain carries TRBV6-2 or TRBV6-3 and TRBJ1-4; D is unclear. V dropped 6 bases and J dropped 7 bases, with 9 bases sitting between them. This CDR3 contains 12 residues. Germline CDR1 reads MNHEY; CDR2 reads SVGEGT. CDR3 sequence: CASRQPGEKLFF. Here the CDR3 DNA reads TGTGCCAGCAGACAACCCGGTGAAAAACTGTTTTTT.

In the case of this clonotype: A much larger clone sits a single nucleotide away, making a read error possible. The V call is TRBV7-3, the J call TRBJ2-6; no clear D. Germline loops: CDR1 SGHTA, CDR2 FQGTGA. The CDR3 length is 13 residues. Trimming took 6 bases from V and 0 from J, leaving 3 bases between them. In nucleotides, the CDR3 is TGTGCCAGCAGGACCTCTGGGGCCAACGTCCTGACTTTC. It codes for CASRTSGANVLTF.

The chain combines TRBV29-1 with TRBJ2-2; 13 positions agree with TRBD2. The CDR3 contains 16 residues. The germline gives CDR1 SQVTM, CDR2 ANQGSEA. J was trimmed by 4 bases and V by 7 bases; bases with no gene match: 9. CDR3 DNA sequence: TGCAGCGCACCGGGACTAGCGGGACTGGGCACCGGGGAGCTGTTTTTT. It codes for CSAPGLAGLGTGELFF.

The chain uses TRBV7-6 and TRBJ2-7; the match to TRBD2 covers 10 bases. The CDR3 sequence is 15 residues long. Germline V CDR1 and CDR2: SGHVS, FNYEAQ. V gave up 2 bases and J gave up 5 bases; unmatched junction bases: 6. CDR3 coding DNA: TGTGCCAGCAGCTTACTAGCGGGAGCCTCTCACGAGCAGTACTTC. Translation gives CASSLLAGASHEQYF.

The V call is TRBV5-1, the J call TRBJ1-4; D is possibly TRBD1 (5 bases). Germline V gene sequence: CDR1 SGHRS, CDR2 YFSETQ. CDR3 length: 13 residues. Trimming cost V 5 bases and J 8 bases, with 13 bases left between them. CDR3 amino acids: CASRGTSSEKLFF. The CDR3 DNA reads TGCGCCAGCAGAGGGACCTCCTCAGAAAAACTGTTTTTT. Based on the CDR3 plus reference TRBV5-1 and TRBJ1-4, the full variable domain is KAGVTQTPRYLIKTRGQQVTLSCSPISGHRSVSWYQQTPGQGLQFLFEYFSETQRNKGNFPGRFSGRQFSNSRSEMNVSTLELGDSALYLCASRGTSSEKLFFGSGTQLSVL.

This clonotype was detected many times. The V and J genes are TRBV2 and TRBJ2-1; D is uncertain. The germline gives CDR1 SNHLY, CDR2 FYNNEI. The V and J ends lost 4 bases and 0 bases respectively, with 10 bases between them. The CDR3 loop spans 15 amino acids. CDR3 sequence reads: CASSVPKSSYNEQFF. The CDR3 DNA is TGTGCCAGCAGTGTACCCAAAAGCTCCTACAATGAGCAGTTCTTC.

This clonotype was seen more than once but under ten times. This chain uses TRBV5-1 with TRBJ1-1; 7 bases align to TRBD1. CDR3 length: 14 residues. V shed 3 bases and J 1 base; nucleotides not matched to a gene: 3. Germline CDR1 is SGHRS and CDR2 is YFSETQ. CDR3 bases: TGCGCCAGCAGCTGGGACAGCAAGAACACTGAAGCTTTCTTT. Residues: CASSWDSKNTEAFF.